The clone carrying this T cell receptor beta chain was observed a few times. Its antigen remains unknown. The sample is drawn from a study of T-cell reconstitution after alpha-beta-depleted transplantation in children. Findings and caveats of the study: T-cell counts and diversity were attributed mostly to newly produced T cells one year after transplant.

During its preparation, the TCRbeta library received unique molecular identifiers. One entry per CDR3 protein results from TCRdb running MiXCR on the PCR reads. This table has about 490,000 distinct CDR3 sequences, more than 9% appearing once. This receptor was taken from a child aged 2-15 years with inherited bone marrow failure, due to receive a stem cell transplant. This material consisted of PBMCs, taken before TCRalphabeta/CD19-depleted stem cell transplant.

In DNA, the CDR3 is TGTGCCGGATTGGGGCAGGGAATGGTCTATGGCTACACCTTC. Amino acid sequence: CAGLGQGMVYGYTF. The chain is built from TRBV30 and TRBJ1-2, with a possible D match to TRBD1 (5 bases). The CDR3 has 14 amino acids. V lost 8 bases to trimming and J lost 4 bases, with 20 bases between them. Germline loops: CDR1 GTSNPN, CDR2 SVGIG (reference sequence). Filled out from reference TRBV30 and TRBJ1-2, the complete variable domain reads SQTIHQWPATLVQPVGSPLSLECTVEGTSNPNLYWYRQAAGRGLQLLFYSVGIGQISSEVPQNLSASRPQDRQFILSSKKLLLSDSGFYLCAGLGQGMVYGYTFGSGTRLTVV.